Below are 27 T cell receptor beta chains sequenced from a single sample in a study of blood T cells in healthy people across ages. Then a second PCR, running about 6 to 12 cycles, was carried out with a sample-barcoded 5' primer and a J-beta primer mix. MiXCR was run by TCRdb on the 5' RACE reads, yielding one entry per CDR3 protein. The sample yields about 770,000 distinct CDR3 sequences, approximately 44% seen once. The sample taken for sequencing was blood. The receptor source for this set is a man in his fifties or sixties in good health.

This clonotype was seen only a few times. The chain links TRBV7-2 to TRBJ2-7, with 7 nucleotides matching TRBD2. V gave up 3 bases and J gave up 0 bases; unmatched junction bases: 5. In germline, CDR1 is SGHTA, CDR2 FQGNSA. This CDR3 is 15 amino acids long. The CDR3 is CASSFLRGTSYEQYF. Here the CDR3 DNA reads TGTGCCAGCAGCTTCTTGCGGGGGACCTCCTACGAGCAGTACTTC.

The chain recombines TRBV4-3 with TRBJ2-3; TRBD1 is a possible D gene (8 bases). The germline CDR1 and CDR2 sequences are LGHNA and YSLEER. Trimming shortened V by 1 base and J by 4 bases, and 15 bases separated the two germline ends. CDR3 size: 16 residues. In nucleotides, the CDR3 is TGCGCCAGCAGCCAAGTCAAAACAGGGGGGGCAGATACGCAGTATTTT. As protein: CASSQVKTGGADTQYF.

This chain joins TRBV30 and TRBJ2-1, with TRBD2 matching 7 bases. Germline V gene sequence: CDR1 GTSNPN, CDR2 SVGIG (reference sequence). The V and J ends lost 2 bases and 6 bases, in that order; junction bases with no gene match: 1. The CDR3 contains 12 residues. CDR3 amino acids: CAWSSGGNEQFF. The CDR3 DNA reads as TGTGCCTGGAGTTCGGGGGGCAATGAGCAGTTCTTC.

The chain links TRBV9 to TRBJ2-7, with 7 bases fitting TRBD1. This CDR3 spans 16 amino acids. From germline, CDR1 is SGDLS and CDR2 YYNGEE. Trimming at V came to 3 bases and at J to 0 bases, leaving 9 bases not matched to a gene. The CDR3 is CASSASSDRASYEQYF. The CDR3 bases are TGTGCCAGCAGCGCCTCATCAGACAGGGCCTCCTACGAGCAGTACTTC.

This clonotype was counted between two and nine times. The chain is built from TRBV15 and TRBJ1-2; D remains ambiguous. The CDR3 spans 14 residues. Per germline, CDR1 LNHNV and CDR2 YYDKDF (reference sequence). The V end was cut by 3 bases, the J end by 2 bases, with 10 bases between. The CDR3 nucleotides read TGTGCCACCAGCAGCCCCCCGAACAACTATGGCTACACCTTC. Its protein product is CATSSPPNNYGYTF. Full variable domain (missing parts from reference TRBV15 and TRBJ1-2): DAMVIQNPRYQVTQFGKPVTLSCSQTLNHNVMYWYQQKSSQAPKLLFHYYDKDFNNEADTPDNFQSRRPNTSFCFLDIRSPGLGDTAMYLCATSSPPNNYGYTFGSGTRLTVV.

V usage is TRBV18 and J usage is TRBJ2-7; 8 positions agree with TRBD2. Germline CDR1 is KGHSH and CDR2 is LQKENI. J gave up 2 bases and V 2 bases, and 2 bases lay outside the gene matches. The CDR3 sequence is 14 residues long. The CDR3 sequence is CASSPNGGAYEQYF. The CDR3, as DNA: TGTGCCAGCTCACCAAACGGGGGGGCCTACGAGCAGTACTTC.

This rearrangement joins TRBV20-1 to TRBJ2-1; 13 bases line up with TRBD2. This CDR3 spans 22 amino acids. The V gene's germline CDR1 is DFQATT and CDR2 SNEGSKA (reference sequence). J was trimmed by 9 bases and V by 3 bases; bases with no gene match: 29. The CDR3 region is CSASDRPKILAGGPGYDGEQFF. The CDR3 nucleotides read TGCAGTGCTAGCGACAGACCAAAGATACTAGCGGGGGGGCCGGGGTATGATGGTGAGCAGTTCTTC.

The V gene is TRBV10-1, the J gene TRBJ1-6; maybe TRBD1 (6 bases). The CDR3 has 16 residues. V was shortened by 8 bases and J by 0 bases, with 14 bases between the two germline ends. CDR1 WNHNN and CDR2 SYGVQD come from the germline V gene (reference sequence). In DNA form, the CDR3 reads TGCGCCAGCCGGGACACAAAGGGCTCCTATAATTCACCCCTCCACTTT. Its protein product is CASRDTKGSYNSPLHF.

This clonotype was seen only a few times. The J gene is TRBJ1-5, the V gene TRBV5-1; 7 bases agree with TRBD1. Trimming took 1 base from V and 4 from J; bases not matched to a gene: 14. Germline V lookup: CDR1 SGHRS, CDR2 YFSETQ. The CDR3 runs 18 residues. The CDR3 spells CASSLLDRASAPNQPQHF. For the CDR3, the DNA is TGCGCCAGCAGCTTGCTTGACAGGGCCTCCGCTCCTAATCAGCCCCAGCATTTT.

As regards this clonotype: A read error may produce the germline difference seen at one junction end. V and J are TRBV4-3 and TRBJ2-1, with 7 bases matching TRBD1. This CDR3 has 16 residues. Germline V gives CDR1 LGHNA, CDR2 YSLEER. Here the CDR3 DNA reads TGCGCCAGCAGCCAAGCTGACAGGGACGCTGGCAATGAGCGGTTCTTC. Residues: CASSQADRDAGNERFF.

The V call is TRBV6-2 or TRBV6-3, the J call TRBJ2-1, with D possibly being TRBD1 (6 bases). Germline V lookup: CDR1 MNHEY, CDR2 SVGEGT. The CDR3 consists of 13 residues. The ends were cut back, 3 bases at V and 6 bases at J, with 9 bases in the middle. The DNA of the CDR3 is TGTGCCAGCAGTTATGGCAGGGGCAATGAGCAGTTCTTC. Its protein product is CASSYGRGNEQFF.

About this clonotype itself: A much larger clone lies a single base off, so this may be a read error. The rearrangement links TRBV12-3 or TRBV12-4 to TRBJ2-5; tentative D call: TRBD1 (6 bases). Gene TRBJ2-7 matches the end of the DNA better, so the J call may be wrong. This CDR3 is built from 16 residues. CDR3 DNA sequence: TGTGCCAGCAGTTTAGCCGTTCCGGGACAAATATACGAGCAGTACTTC. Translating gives CASSLAVPGQIYEQYF.

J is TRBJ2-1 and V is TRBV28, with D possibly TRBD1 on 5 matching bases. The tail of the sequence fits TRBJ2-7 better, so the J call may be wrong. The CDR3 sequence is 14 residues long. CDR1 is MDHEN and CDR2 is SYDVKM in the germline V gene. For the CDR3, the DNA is TGTGCCAGCGGCAAGGGGTCGTCCTACAATGAGCAGTACTTC. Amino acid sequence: CASGKGSSYNEQYF.

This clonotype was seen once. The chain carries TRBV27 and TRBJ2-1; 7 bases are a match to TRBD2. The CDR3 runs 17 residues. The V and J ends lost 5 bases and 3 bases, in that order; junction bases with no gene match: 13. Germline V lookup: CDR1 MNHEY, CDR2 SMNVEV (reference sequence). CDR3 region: CASSLFHRDYLYNEQFF. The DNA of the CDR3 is TGTGCCAGCAGTCTCTTCCACCGGGACTACCTCTACAATGAGCAGTTCTTC.

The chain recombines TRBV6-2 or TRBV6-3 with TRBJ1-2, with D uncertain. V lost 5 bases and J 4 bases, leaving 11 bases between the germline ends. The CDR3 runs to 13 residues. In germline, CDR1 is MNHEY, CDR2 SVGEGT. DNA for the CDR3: TGTGCCAGCAGTGACGCAGGTTTCTATGGCTACACCTTC. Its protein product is CASSDAGFYGYTF.

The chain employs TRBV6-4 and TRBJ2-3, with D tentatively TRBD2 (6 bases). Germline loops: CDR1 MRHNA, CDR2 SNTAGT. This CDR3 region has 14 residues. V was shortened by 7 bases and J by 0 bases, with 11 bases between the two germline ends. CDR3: CASKVAASTDTQYF. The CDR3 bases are TGTGCCAGCAAGGTAGCGGCTAGCACAGATACGCAGTATTTT.

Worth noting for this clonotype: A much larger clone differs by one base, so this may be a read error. CDR3 sequence (DNA): TGCAGTGCCACGGGACTTCGAGAGGGAATCAGGCCCCAGCATTTT. It translates to CSATGLREGIRPQHF. The J gene is TRBJ1-5, the V gene TRBV20-1, with D possibly being TRBD1 (5 bases). The germline CDR1 and CDR2 sequences are DFQATT and SNEGSKA (reference sequence). The CDR3 runs to 15 residues. V was clipped by 6 bases and J by 9 bases, with 24 bases between them.

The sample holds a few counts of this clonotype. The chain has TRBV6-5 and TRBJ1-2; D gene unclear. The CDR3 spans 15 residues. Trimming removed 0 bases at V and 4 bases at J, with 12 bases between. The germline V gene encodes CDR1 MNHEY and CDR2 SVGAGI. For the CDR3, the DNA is TGTGCCAGCAGTTACTCGCAGGTTACTAGCTATGGCTACACCTTC. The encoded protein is CASSYSQVTSYGYTF.

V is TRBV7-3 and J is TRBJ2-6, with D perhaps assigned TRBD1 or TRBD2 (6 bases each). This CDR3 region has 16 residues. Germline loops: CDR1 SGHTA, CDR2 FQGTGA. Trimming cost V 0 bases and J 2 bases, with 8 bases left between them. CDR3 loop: CASSLTGGTGANVLTF. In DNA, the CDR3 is TGTGCCAGCAGCTTAACGGGGGGCACTGGGGCCAACGTCCTGACTTTC. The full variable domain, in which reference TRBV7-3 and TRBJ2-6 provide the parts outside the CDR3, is GAGVSQTPSNKVTEKGKYVELRCDPISGHTALYWYRQSLGQGPEFLIYFQGTGAADDSGLPNDRFFAVRPEGSVSTLKIQRTERGDSAVYLCASSLTGGTGANVLTFGAGSRLTVL.

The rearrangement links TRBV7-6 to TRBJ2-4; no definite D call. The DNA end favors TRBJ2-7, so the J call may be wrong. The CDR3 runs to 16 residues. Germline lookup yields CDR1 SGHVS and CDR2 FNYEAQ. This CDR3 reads CASSSTIRVPRHEQYF. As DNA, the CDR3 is TGTGCCAGCAGCTCAACTATCCGGGTCCCCCGCCACGAGCAGTACTTC.

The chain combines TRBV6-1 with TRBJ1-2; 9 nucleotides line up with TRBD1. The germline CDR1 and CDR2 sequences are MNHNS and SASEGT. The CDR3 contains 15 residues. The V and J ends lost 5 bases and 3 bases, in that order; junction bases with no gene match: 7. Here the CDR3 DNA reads TGTGCCAGCAGTTTCCTCACAGGGGGCGACTATGGCTACACCTTC. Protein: CASSFLTGGDYGYTF.

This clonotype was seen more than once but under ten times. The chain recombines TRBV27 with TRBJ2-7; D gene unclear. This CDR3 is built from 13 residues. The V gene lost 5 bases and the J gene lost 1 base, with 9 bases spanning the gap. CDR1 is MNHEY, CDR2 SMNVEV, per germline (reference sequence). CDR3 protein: CASSTDTSYEQYF. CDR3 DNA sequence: TGTGCCAGCAGTACTGACACGTCCTACGAGCAGTACTTC.

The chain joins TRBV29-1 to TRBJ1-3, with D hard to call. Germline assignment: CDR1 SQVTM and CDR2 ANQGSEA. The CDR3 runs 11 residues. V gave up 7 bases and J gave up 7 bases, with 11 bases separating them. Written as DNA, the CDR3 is TGCAGCGCAGGTTATGGGAACACCATATATTTT. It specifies CSAGYGNTIYF. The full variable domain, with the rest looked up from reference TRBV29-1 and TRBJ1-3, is SAVISQKPSRDICQRGTSLTIQCQVDSQVTMMFWYRQQPGQSLTLIATANQGSEATYESGFVIDKFPISRPNLTFSTLTVSNMSPEDSSIYLCSAGYGNTIYFGEGSWLTVV.

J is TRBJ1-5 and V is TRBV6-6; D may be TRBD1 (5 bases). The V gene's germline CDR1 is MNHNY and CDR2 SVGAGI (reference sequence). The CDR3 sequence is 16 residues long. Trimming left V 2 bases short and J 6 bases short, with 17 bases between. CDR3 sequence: CASSYGGGGGGQPQHF. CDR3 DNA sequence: TGTGCCAGCAGTTACGGAGGAGGCGGGGGGGGTCAGCCCCAGCATTTT.

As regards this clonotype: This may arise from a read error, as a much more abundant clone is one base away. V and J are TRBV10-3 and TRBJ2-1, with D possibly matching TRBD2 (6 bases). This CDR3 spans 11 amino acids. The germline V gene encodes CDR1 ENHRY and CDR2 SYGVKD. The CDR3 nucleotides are TGTGCCAGCAGTGATCGGGAGCAGCAGTTCTTC. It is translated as CASSDREQQFF.

The CDR3 region is CASRGLGELFF. The CDR3 bases are TGTGCCAGCAGGGGATTAGGGGAGCTGTTTTTT. This chain joins TRBV12-3 or TRBV12-4 and TRBJ2-2; D is uncertain. The CDR3 contains 11 residues. With 6 bases removed from V and 8 bases from J, the gap between germline ends came to 7 bases.

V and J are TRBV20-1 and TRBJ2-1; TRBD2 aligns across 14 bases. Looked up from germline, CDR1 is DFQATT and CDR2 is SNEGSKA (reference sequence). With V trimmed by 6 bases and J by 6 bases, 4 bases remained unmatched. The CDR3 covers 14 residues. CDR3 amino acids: CSARLAGGPNEQFF. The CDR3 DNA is TGCAGTGCCAGACTAGCGGGGGGGCCCAATGAGCAGTTCTTC.